This is a list of T cell receptor beta chains from one sample in a study of cytomegalovirus exposure and HLA in healthy donors. Data came from immunoSEQ multiplex PCR; TCRdb stores just in-frame clones and leaves some out. This sample yields 110,000 to 150,000 clones, of which more than 8% are seen a single time; 1.8% belongs to the top ten. The sequencing input was PBMCs. The receptors stem from a man aged 50 or older in good health and CMV-seronegative. Each CDR3 is given with its conserved first and last residue. Fields, in order: CDR3 DNA, CDR3 protein, clone size, V gene, D gene, J gene. D genes are given only for firm matches. The size entry is marked missing in some rows and otherwise reads once, few, many or a size class.

cdr3_nt: TGTGCCAGCAGTGAAGGGGCAGGATCTGGGGCCAACGTCCTGACTTTC
cdr3_aa: CASSEGAGSGANVLTF
clone_size: many
v_call: TRBV6-1
d_call: .
j_call: TRBJ2-6

cdr3_nt: TGTGCCAGCAGTGAAGCCCACGGGAGGGGCACAGATACGCAGTATTTT
cdr3_aa: CASSEAHGRGTDTQYF
clone_size: .
v_call: TRBV6-1
d_call: TRBD2
j_call: TRBJ2-3

cdr3_nt: TGTGCCAGCAGTAATACAGGGCGTCAAGAGACCCAGTACTTC
cdr3_aa: CASSNTGRQETQYF
clone_size: .
v_call: TRBV2
d_call: .
j_call: TRBJ2-5

cdr3_nt: TGTGCCAGCAGCGCTTCGACAGGCTATCACGAGCAGTACTTC
cdr3_aa: CASSASTGYHEQYF
clone_size: .
v_call: TRBV7-6
d_call: .
j_call: TRBJ2-7

cdr3_nt: TGTGCCAGCTCACCTCCAGGGTACGGGACTGAAGCTTTCTTT
cdr3_aa: CASSPPGYGTEAFF
clone_size: .
v_call: TRBV18
d_call: .
j_call: TRBJ1-1

cdr3_nt: TGTGCCAGCAGCCAAAACGACAGATCTAATGAAAAACTGTTTTTT
cdr3_aa: CASSQNDRSNEKLFF
clone_size: few
v_call: TRBV5-4
d_call: .
j_call: TRBJ1-4

cdr3_nt: TGCGCCAGCAGCTTGGAACGGGACAGGCCTTTTTATGGCTACACCTTC
cdr3_aa: CASSLERDRPFYGYTF
clone_size: few
v_call: TRBV5-1
d_call: TRBD1
j_call: TRBJ1-2

cdr3_nt: TGTGCCAGCAGTGGCGGACTAGCTGATTCAGATACGCAGTATTTT
cdr3_aa: CASSGGLADSDTQYF
clone_size: few
v_call: TRBV28
d_call: TRBD2
j_call: TRBJ2-3

cdr3_nt: TGTGCCTGGAGTGTACTTGGGACCCATAGGACAGGGGGCAGCCACGAGCAGTACTTC
cdr3_aa: CAWSVLGTHRTGGSHEQYF
clone_size: few
v_call: TRBV30
d_call: TRBD1
j_call: TRBJ2-7

cdr3_nt: TGTGCCAGCAGTCGAACGGGGAATGCAGATACGCAGTATTTT
cdr3_aa: CASSRTGNADTQYF
clone_size: few
v_call: TRBV28
d_call: .
j_call: TRBJ2-3

cdr3_nt: TGTGCCAGCAGCTTATTTACAGGGCAAAATTCACCCCTCCACTTT
cdr3_aa: CASSLFTGQNSPLHF
clone_size: .
v_call: TRBV5-6
d_call: .
j_call: TRBJ1-6

cdr3_nt: TGCAGCGTTGCCGGGGTCAGCCAAGGGTCCGCCTACGAGCAGTACTTC
cdr3_aa: CSVAGVSQGSAYEQYF
clone_size: few
v_call: TRBV29-1
d_call: .
j_call: TRBJ2-7

cdr3_nt: TGTGCCAGCGGGGCTAGCGAGAGGGATACGCAGTATTTT
cdr3_aa: CASGASERDTQYF
clone_size: few
v_call: TRBV6-6
d_call: .
j_call: TRBJ2-3

cdr3_nt: TGTGCCAGCAGCCCCAACTCCGGGGGCTACGAGCAGTACTTC
cdr3_aa: CASSPNSGGYEQYF
clone_size: .
v_call: TRBV7-3
d_call: .
j_call: TRBJ2-7

cdr3_nt: TGTGCCAGCAGTCGGAGCGGCAATACCTACGAGCAGTACTTC
cdr3_aa: CASSRSGNTYEQYF
clone_size: few
v_call: TRBV28
d_call: .
j_call: TRBJ2-7

cdr3_nt: TGTGCCAGCAGCCCGGGGACTAGCTCCACCGGGGAGCTGTTTTTT
cdr3_aa: CASSPGTSSTGELFF
clone_size: .
v_call: TRBV7-3
d_call: TRBD2
j_call: TRBJ2-2

cdr3_nt: TGTGCCAGCAGCTTTAGCGCATACAATGAGCAGTTCTTC
cdr3_aa: CASSFSAYNEQFF
clone_size: .
v_call: TRBV7-3
d_call: .
j_call: TRBJ2-1

cdr3_nt: TGTGCCAGCGACCGGGACACTGAAGCTTTCTTT
cdr3_aa: CASDRDTEAFF
clone_size: .
v_call: TRBV7-9
d_call: .
j_call: TRBJ1-1

cdr3_nt: TGTGCCAGCAGCTTAGTCTCGGAGGGAAGCAATCAGCCCCAGCATTTT
cdr3_aa: CASSLVSEGSNQPQHF
clone_size: .
v_call: TRBV7-6
d_call: .
j_call: TRBJ1-5

cdr3_nt: TGTGCCAGCTCCAATGCAGGCTATAGCAATCAGCCCCAGCATTTT
cdr3_aa: CASSNAGYSNQPQHF
clone_size: .
v_call: TRBV6-5
d_call: .
j_call: TRBJ1-5

cdr3_nt: TGTGCCAGCAGCTTACGGGGATACGAGCAGTACTTC
cdr3_aa: CASSLRGYEQYF
clone_size: few
v_call: TRBV7-9
d_call: .
j_call: TRBJ2-7

cdr3_nt: TGCGCCAGCCTCGGGACAGGGGCGGTCGGCACTGAAGCTTTCTTT
cdr3_aa: CASLGTGAVGTEAFF
clone_size: .
v_call: TRBV4-1
d_call: TRBD1
j_call: TRBJ1-1

cdr3_nt: TGTGCCAGCAGCCGTTTGGGGGCTTACGAGCAGTACTTC
cdr3_aa: CASSRLGAYEQYF
clone_size: .
v_call: TRBV11-1
d_call: .
j_call: TRBJ2-7

cdr3_nt: TGTGCCAGCAGTCCGCCGGTAGGGGCTTCGGGTGAGCAGTACTTC
cdr3_aa: CASSPPVGASGEQYF
clone_size: .
v_call: TRBV6-5
d_call: .
j_call: TRBJ2-7

cdr3_nt: TGTGCCAGCTCACCATGGAGCGGGGGGGGCACAGATACGCAGTATTTT
cdr3_aa: CASSPWSGGGTDTQYF
clone_size: few
v_call: TRBV18
d_call: TRBD2
j_call: TRBJ2-3

cdr3_nt: TGTGCCAGCAGCTTGGGGACAGGGGCTGAAAAACTGTTTTTT
cdr3_aa: CASSLGTGAEKLFF
clone_size: .
v_call: TRBV5-8
d_call: TRBD1
j_call: TRBJ1-4

cdr3_nt: TGTGCCAGTAGAAAAGGGACAGGGGGAACCTACGAGCAGTACTTC
cdr3_aa: CASRKGTGGTYEQYF
clone_size: .
v_call: TRBV19
d_call: TRBD1
j_call: TRBJ2-7

cdr3_nt: TGTGCCAGCAGTCCCAGGACTAAGATAAACTACGAGCAGTACTTC
cdr3_aa: CASSPRTKINYEQYF
clone_size: few
v_call: TRBV6-5
d_call: .
j_call: TRBJ2-7

cdr3_nt: TGTGCCAGCTCAGCCGTGGGCAGGCGGGACACCGGGGAGCTGTTTTTT
cdr3_aa: CASSAVGRRDTGELFF
clone_size: many
v_call: TRBV18
d_call: .
j_call: TRBJ2-2

cdr3_nt: TGTGCCAGCAGTTTATCGTCGTGGGGGGGCCGGAATGAGCAGTTCTTC
cdr3_aa: CASSLSSWGGRNEQFF
clone_size: few
v_call: TRBV27
d_call: .
j_call: TRBJ2-1

cdr3_nt: TGTGCCTGGGGTCCGGGAATTTCCACAGATACGCAGTATTTT
cdr3_aa: CAWGPGISTDTQYF
clone_size: few
v_call: TRBV30
d_call: .
j_call: TRBJ2-3

cdr3_nt: TGTGCCAGCAGCTACCTGGCGAGGGAGACCCAGTACTTC
cdr3_aa: CASSYLARETQYF
clone_size: once
v_call: TRBV11-3
d_call: .
j_call: TRBJ2-5

cdr3_nt: TGTGCCAGCAGTATCAGAGGATCCTACAATGAGCAGTTCTTC
cdr3_aa: CASSIRGSYNEQFF
clone_size: few
v_call: TRBV28
d_call: .
j_call: TRBJ2-1

cdr3_nt: TGTGCCAGCAGCTTAAGCGGCCACCCCTACAATGAGCAGTTCTTC
cdr3_aa: CASSLSGHPYNEQFF
clone_size: few
v_call: TRBV7-3
d_call: .
j_call: TRBJ2-1

cdr3_nt: TGTGCCAGCAGCTTAGGGGGGGGCGCGTGGACTGAAGCTTTCTTT
cdr3_aa: CASSLGGGAWTEAFF
clone_size: few
v_call: TRBV7-8
d_call: .
j_call: TRBJ1-1

cdr3_nt: TGTGCCAGCAGCGGGGGGACAGGAGAGACCCAGTACTTC
cdr3_aa: CASSGGTGETQYF
clone_size: .
v_call: TRBV11-2
d_call: TRBD1
j_call: TRBJ2-5

cdr3_nt: TGCAGCGTTGATTCGCCTGGCAGGCAGGCACATAACTATGGCTACACCTTC
cdr3_aa: CSVDSPGRQAHNYGYTF
clone_size: .
v_call: TRBV29-1
d_call: .
j_call: TRBJ1-2